The 5 T cell receptor beta chains below were found in one sample sequenced in a study of cytomegalovirus exposure and HLA in healthy donors. A multiplex PCR was run with 60 Vbeta primers and 13 Jbeta primers. Sequencing was performed with immunoSEQ multiplex PCR; in TCRdb, only in-frame clones are kept and a portion is missing. The table includes about 140,000 clones, 70% to 80% detected once. The sample consisted of PBMCs. The source is a female donor in good health and CMV-seronegative.

Written as DNA, the CDR3 is TGTGCCAGTAGACTGACTAGTCATGCAGATACGCAGTATTTT. This codes for CASRLTSHADTQYF. V gene TRBV19 combines with J gene TRBJ2-3; D is perhaps TRBD2 (6 bases). The CDR3 loop spans 14 amino acids. Looked up from germline, CDR1 is LNHDA and CDR2 is SQIVND (reference sequence). The V end was cut by 6 bases, the J end by 4 bases, with 14 bases between.

This chain uses TRBV9 with TRBJ1-4; the D gene is possibly TRBD1 (5 bases). The CDR3 runs 12 residues. Trimming took 3 bases from V and 10 from J, leaving 10 bases between them. Germline V gene sequence: CDR1 SGDLS, CDR2 YYNGEE. The CDR3 loop is CASSGGHGKLFF. DNA of the CDR3: TGTGCCAGCAGCGGAGGACATGGAAAACTGTTTTTT.

The chain carries TRBV4-1 and TRBJ2-5, with 10 bases lining up with TRBD2. The DNA matches TRBJ2-7 better at its end, which makes the J call doubtful. The CDR3 totals 16 residues. Germline V gives CDR1 MGHRA, CDR2 YSYEKL. Here the CDR3 reads CASSQEAGGPAYEQYF. The DNA of the CDR3 is TGCGCCAGCAGCCAAGAAGCGGGAGGGCCCGCCTACGAGCAGTACTTC.

This clone was observed a single time. The chain carries TRBV7-2 and TRBJ1-6; 11 positions agree with TRBD1. V lost 5 bases, J lost 6 bases, and 3 bases stayed unmatched. CDR3 length: 15 residues. Germline values: CDR1 SGHTA, CDR2 FQGNSA. Here the CDR3 reads CASSPGQGANSPLHF. CDR3 nucleotides: TGTGCCAGCAGCCCTGGACAGGGGGCTAATTCACCCCTCCACTTT.

The chain links TRBV10-3 to TRBJ1-6, with 7 bases matching TRBD1. The trim removed 0 bases at V and 8 bases at J, leaving 7 bases unmatched. The CDR3 sequence is 16 residues long. In germline, CDR1 is ENHRY, CDR2 SYGVKD. The CDR3 is CAISESRNRGDSPLHF. DNA for the CDR3: TGTGCCATCAGTGAGTCAAGGAACAGGGGAGATTCACCCCTCCACTTT.